The 16 T cell receptor beta chains below all came from one sample that was sequenced in a study of T cell repertoires in cytomegalovirus infection. In TCRdb, the reads were re-called with MiXCR into one record per CDR3 protein. The data show about 700,000 distinct CDR3 sequences, 30% to 35% seen once. Their specific antigens are unknown. The specimen was cultured PBMCs, collected from culture after CMV antigen stimulation. The source is a human donor in good health (CMV status not recorded). Some clones in this sample may be carry-over from other donors' samples.

The chain joins TRBV28 to TRBJ2-7; TRBD1 agrees at 7 bases. This CDR3 is 14 amino acids long. Germline CDR1 reads MDHEN; CDR2 reads SYDVKM. V was pared by 6 bases and J by 5 bases, with 10 bases of the junction left unmatched. The CDR3 spells CASSLDRVIDEQYF. CDR3 coding DNA: TGTGCCAGCAGCCTCGACAGGGTAATCGACGAGCAGTACTTC. The whole variable domain, remainder taken from reference TRBV28 and TRBJ2-7, is DVKVTQSSRYLVKRTGEKVFLECVQDMDHENMFWYRQDPGLGLRLIYFSYDVKMKEKGDIPEGYSVSREKKERFSLILESASTNQTSMYLCASSLDRVIDEQYFGPGTRLTVT.

CDR3 DNA: TGTGCCAGCAGGGGGACTCCTATTACAGATACGCAGTATTTT. It yields the protein CASRGTPITDTQYF. The chain couples TRBV7-8 to TRBJ2-3, with D possibly TRBD2 on 6 matching bases. V gave up 6 bases and J gave up 3 bases, with 13 bases separating them. Germline V gene data show CDR1 as SGHVS and CDR2 as FQNEAQ. The CDR3 is 14 amino acids.

CDR3 loop: CASSLPGDGYTF. The CDR3 region has the DNA TGCGCCAGCAGCCTGCCGGGGGACGGCTACACCTTC. V gene TRBV5-1 combines with J gene TRBJ1-2, with D possibly matching TRBD1 (5 bases). V lost 4 bases and J lost 8, with 12 bases in between. CDR1 is SGHRS and CDR2 is YFSETQ in the germline V gene. CDR3 size: 12 residues.

V is TRBV2 and J is TRBJ1-6; the D gene is possibly TRBD1 (6 bases). The length of the CDR3 is 13 residues. Deletions cut 10 bases from V and 10 bases from J, with 17 bases between. Germline CDR1 SNHLY, CDR2 FYNNEI. The CDR3 is CANRDNLRSPLHF. In DNA form, the CDR3 reads TGTGCCAACAGGGACAATTTAAGGTCACCCCTCCACTTT.

This clonotype came up many times. The chain carries TRBV7-2 and TRBJ2-5; TRBD1 agrees at 8 bases. CDR1 and CDR2 (germline): SGHTA, FQGNSA. J lost 3 bases, V lost 3 bases, and 6 bases had no gene match. This CDR3 contains 15 residues. In nucleotides, the CDR3 is TGTGCCAGCAGCTTGAGGTACAGGGGGAAAGAGACCCAGTACTTC. Its protein is CASSLRYRGKETQYF.

Ten or more counts support this clonotype. This sequence joins TRBV7-2 and TRBJ1-6; 7 nucleotides agree with TRBD1. V dropped 5 bases and J dropped 7; count of bases not matched to a gene: 11. Per the germline V gene, CDR1 is SGHTA and CDR2 is FQGNSA. The CDR3 runs 16 residues. The CDR3 DNA is TGTGCCAGCAGCACCTACCGGGACAGAGGGAATTCACCCCTCCACTTT. It is translated as CASSTYRDRGNSPLHF.

The chain uses TRBV4-2 and TRBJ2-5; D perhaps matches TRBD2 (6 bases). CDR3 length: 16 amino acids. Trimming cost V 0 bases and J 4 bases, with 15 bases left between them. Germline CDR1 reads LGHNA; CDR2 reads YNFKEQ. The CDR3 reads CASSQDFRRDGETQYF. The CDR3 DNA follows: TGTGCCAGCAGCCAAGATTTTAGGAGGGACGGAGAGACCCAGTACTTC.

V usage is TRBV6-5 and J usage is TRBJ2-3; 8 bases align to TRBD2. The CDR3 has 15 amino acids. V gave up 6 bases and J gave up 0 bases; unmatched junction bases: 5. The germline gives CDR1 MNHEY, CDR2 SVGAGI. The CDR3 nucleotides are TGTGCCAGCAGACGTAGCGGGACTAGCACAGATACGCAGTATTTT. This gives the protein CASRRSGTSTDTQYF.

This clonotype was counted between two and nine times. The chain uses TRBV6-6 and TRBJ1-5; D possibly corresponds to TRBD1 (5 bases). This CDR3 is built from 15 residues. Per the germline V gene, CDR1 is MNHNY and CDR2 is SVGAGI (reference sequence). V lost 5 bases and J lost 4, with 15 bases in between. The CDR3 region has the DNA TGTGCCAGCAGTGAGCGGTCGGGGCGAAATCAGCCCCAGCATTTT. Its translation is CASSERSGRNQPQHF.

The gene calls are TRBV6-6 and TRBJ1-5, with D possibly being TRBD1 (6 bases). Trimming removed 10 bases from V and 10 bases from J, with 17 bases in between. The germline V gene has CDR1 MNHNY and CDR2 SVGAGI (reference sequence). This CDR3 contains 12 residues. The CDR3 DNA sequence: TGTGCCATCAGGACCACAGGGTCCCCCCAGCATTTT. This sequence encodes CAIRTTGSPQHF.

This clonotype was observed a handful of times. The J gene is TRBJ1-4, the V gene TRBV11-3; 10 nucleotides line up with TRBD1. The ends lost 0 bases at V and 1 base at J; junction bases unmatched: 8. The CDR3 sequence is 19 residues long. The germline V gene encodes CDR1 SGHNT and CDR2 YENEEA. Here the CDR3 reads CASSLDGTGVQRTNEKLFF. Here the CDR3 DNA reads TGTGCCAGCAGCTTAGACGGGACAGGGGTACAGAGAACTAATGAAAAACTGTTTTTT.

The chain has TRBV7-9 and TRBJ1-1, with D unclear. The germline V and J ends were trimmed by 5 bases and 5 bases, with 18 bases remaining between them. In germline, CDR1 is SEHNR, CDR2 FQNEAQ (reference sequence). This CDR3 region has 15 residues. CDR3 in amino acids: CASSPPGGRETEAFF. CDR3 nucleotides: TGTGCCAGCAGCCCCCCAGGAGGGCGCGAGACTGAAGCTTTCTTT.

This clonotype was seen more than once but under ten times. The chain recombines TRBV7-6 with TRBJ1-2; D is undetermined. Looked up from germline, CDR1 is SGHVS and CDR2 is FNYEAQ. V lost 0 bases to trimming and J lost 2 bases, with 10 bases between them. The CDR3 loop spans 15 amino acids. The CDR3 reads CASSLAYAGNYGYTF. The CDR3 region has the DNA TGTGCCAGCAGCTTAGCGTACGCCGGCAACTATGGCTACACCTTC.

The chain links TRBV24-1 to TRBJ2-1, with a possible D match to TRBD2 (5 bases). The CDR3 sequence is 16 residues long. Germline assignment: CDR1 KGHDR and CDR2 SFDVKD. Trimming stripped 2 bases from V and 9 bases from J, with 19 bases between. The CDR3 DNA reads as TGTGCCACCAGTGATTCCGCTGTGGGAGACGGGTCTGAGCAGTTCTTC. Translating gives CATSDSAVGDGSEQFF.

The CDR3 DNA reads as TGTGCCAGCAGTACCAGGACTAGCGGGGGGCCCTACAATGAGCAGTTCTTC. Translated: CASSTRTSGGPYNEQFF. V usage is TRBV6-2 or TRBV6-3 and J usage is TRBJ2-1; 14 bases are shared with TRBD2. The CDR3 is made up of 17 amino acids. The germline gives CDR1 MNHEY, CDR2 SVGEGT. Losses at the gene ends were 5 bases for V and 2 bases for J; bases not matched to a gene: 5.

In nucleotides, the CDR3 is TGCGCCAGCAGCCAACCTTCTTTAGTCGGCAGCTCCTACGAGCAGTACTTC. Translation gives CASSQPSLVGSSYEQYF. The genes are TRBV4-1 and TRBJ2-7; unclear D gene. V lost 2 bases, J lost 0 bases, and 17 bases lay in between. Germline V gives CDR1 MGHRA, CDR2 YSYEKL. This CDR3 region has 17 residues.